This TCR beta chain was sequenced during a study of T cell responses to AZD1222 COVID-19 vaccine. This CDR3 comprises 15 residues. Germline V lookup: CDR1 MNHEY, CDR2 SVGEGT. The trim removed 1 base at V and 3 bases at J, leaving 5 bases unmatched. This table comes from immunoSEQ multiplex PCR, and its TCRdb copy is limited to in-frame clones, with some not included. The sample has about 130,000 clones, roughly 85% seen once. To note about this clone: As yet, its antigen is unknown.

Findings and limits, study-wide: Clonal diversity may have been underestimated in mostly white British donors. Per reports, nearly half of all spike-specific TCRs target regions that are unmutated in variants.

The sequenced sample was peripheral blood, obtained on day 0 of AZD1222 vaccination. This sequence joins TRBV6-2 or TRBV6-3 and TRBJ2-5; 7 bases are shared with TRBD2. The sequence was obtained from an adult in good health. DNA of the CDR3: TGTGCCAGCAGTTACTATCAGCGGGGTAAAGAGACCCAGTACTTC. Translation: CASSYYQRGKETQYF.